This entry lists 16 T cell receptor beta chains sequenced from one sample in a study of blood T cell repertoires in COVID-19 (TCRdb year 2020). Receptor libraries were prepared by the immunoSEQ multiplex PCR assay. Entries here come from immuneACCESS through TCRdb and include only in-frame sequences with V and J called. Some clones fail to appear in such tables; in the studies checked, an unresolved V gene covers under half of the shortfall, and the cause of the remainder is unknown. In this sample the table shows about 300,000 clones, around nine tenths of which occur a single time. The ten largest clones represent roughly 1.3% of the sample. Sequencing input: peripheral blood. The receptors derive from an older man with acute or convalescent COVID-19.

Comments on this clone: At the DNA level, this CDR3 is encoded by other sequences in the same sample as well. J is TRBJ1-6 and V is TRBV30, with a weak D call TRBD1 (5 bases). This CDR3 contains 15 residues. Germline assignment: CDR1 GTSNPN and CDR2 SVGIG (reference sequence). Deletions cut 3 bases from V and 0 bases from J, with 9 bases between. CDR3 sequence: CAWSGGGSYNSPLHF. The CDR3, as DNA: TGTGCCTGGAGCGGCGGGGGCTCCTATAATTCACCCCTCCACTTT. The full variable domain, in which reference TRBV30 and TRBJ1-6 provide the parts outside the CDR3, is SQTIHQWPATLVQPVGSPLSLECTVEGTSNPNLYWYRQAAGRGLQLLFYSVGIGQISSEVPQNLSASRPQDRQFILSSKKLLLSDSGFYLCAWSGGGSYNSPLHFGNGTRLTVT.

The table lists this clone with a count of one. CDR3 residues: CASRRTGDSNQPQHF. The CDR3 DNA follows: TGTGCCAGTAGGAGGACAGGGGATAGCAATCAGCCCCAGCATTTT. The V and J genes are TRBV19 and TRBJ1-5; 9 bases align to TRBD1. Losses at the gene ends were 6 bases for V and 0 bases for J; bases not matched to a gene: 3. Germline CDR1 LNHDA, CDR2 SQIVND (reference sequence). There are 15 residues in the CDR3.

The gene calls are TRBV5-1 and TRBJ2-6, with 7 bases identical to TRBD1. Germline values: CDR1 SGHRS, CDR2 YFSETQ. V lost 0 bases, J lost 4 bases, and 7 bases stayed unmatched. This CDR3 is 17 amino acids long. CDR3 protein: CASSLGGGYAGANVLTF. CDR3 coding DNA: TGCGCCAGCAGCTTGGGAGGGGGCTATGCAGGGGCCAACGTCCTGACTTTC.

The J gene is TRBJ1-1, the V gene TRBV5-1; D call uncertain. The CDR3 has 13 residues. Trimming stripped 0 bases from V and 6 bases from J, with 9 bases between. Germline CDR1 reads SGHRS; CDR2 reads YFSETQ. Written as DNA, the CDR3 is TGCGCCAGCAGCTTGGGGCCCGTCTCTGAAGCTTTCTTT. This codes for CASSLGPVSEAFF.

This rearrangement joins TRBV3-1 (or the pseudogene TRBV3-2) to TRBJ2-5; unclear D gene. Looked up from germline, CDR1 is LGHDT and CDR2 is YNNKEL (reference sequence). Trimming stripped 1 base from V and 5 bases from J, with 17 bases between. The CDR3 length is 16 residues. The CDR3 DNA is TGTGCCAGCAGCCAAGCCGGAAGAGATGCAGGTGAGACCCAGTACTTC. Protein sequence: CASSQAGRDAGETQYF.

This chain connects TRBV10-1 to TRBJ2-7; possible D gene TRBD1, 5 bases. Trimming removed 5 bases at V and 5 bases at J, with 13 bases between. The CDR3 has 13 residues. Germline CDR1 reads WNHNN; CDR2 reads SYGVQD (reference sequence). CDR3 DNA sequence: TGCGCCAGCAGTACGGACACTTTCGACGAGCAGTACTTC. Encoded protein: CASSTDTFDEQYF.

This clone was seen only once. The chain uses TRBV4-2 and TRBJ1-6, with 8 bases fitting TRBD1. From germline, CDR1 is LGHNA and CDR2 YNFKEQ. The ends lost 2 bases at V and 7 bases at J; junction bases unmatched: 7. There are 16 residues in the CDR3. This chain's CDR3 is CASSQNRGAGNSPLHF. CDR3 in DNA: TGTGCCAGCAGCCAAAACAGGGGGGCTGGGAATTCACCCCTCCACTTT.

The chain couples TRBV7-2 to TRBJ2-3, with D tentatively TRBD1 (5 bases). V was shortened by 1 base and J by 3 bases, with 11 bases between the two germline ends. The CDR3 consists of 15 residues. Germline CDR1 reads SGHTA; CDR2 reads FQGNSA. The DNA for the CDR3 is TGTGCCAGCAGCTTAGGGGGCATAATAACAGATACGCAGTATTTT. Encoded protein: CASSLGGIITDTQYF. Variable domain in full (rest from reference TRBV7-2 and TRBJ2-3): GAGVSQSPSNKVTEKGKDVELRCDPISGHTALYWYRQSLGQGLEFLIYFQGNSAPDKSGLPSDRFSAERTGGSVSTLTIQRTQQEDSAVYLCASSLGGIITDTQYFGPGTRLTVL.

The gene calls are TRBV4-3 and TRBJ1-1; TRBD1 aligns across 7 bases. The CDR3 totals 16 residues. V lost 3 bases and J lost 1; bases outside the gene matches: 8. The germline CDR1 and CDR2 sequences are LGHNA and YSLEER. CDR3 loop: CASSQEVDRENTEAFF. As DNA, the CDR3 is TGCGCCAGCAGCCAGGAAGTCGACAGGGAGAACACTGAAGCTTTCTTT.

The chain links TRBV7-2 to TRBJ2-5, with D hard to call. V lost 4 bases to trimming and J lost 1 base, with 13 bases between them. The CDR3 has 15 residues. Germline V gene sequence: CDR1 SGHTA, CDR2 FQGNSA. In nucleotides, the CDR3 is TGTGCCAGCAGCTCCCGTGGTAGCCTCCAAGAGACCCAGTACTTC. It encodes CASSSRGSLQETQYF.

There are a few counts of this clone. The chain joins TRBV28 to TRBJ1-5, with a weak D call TRBD1 (5 bases). With 6 bases removed from V and 4 bases from J, the gap between germline ends came to 16 bases. Germline CDR1 MDHEN, CDR2 SYDVKM. The CDR3 is 15 amino acids. Written as DNA, the CDR3 is TGTGCCAGCAGGCCTTCAGGGCTTAATAATCAGCCCCAGCATTTT. This sequence encodes CASRPSGLNNQPQHF.

The rearrangement joins TRBV3-1 (or the pseudogene TRBV3-2) to TRBJ1-3; 9 bases are a match to TRBD1. This CDR3 contains 16 residues. CDR1 and CDR2 (germline): LGHDT, YNNKEL (reference sequence). Germline trimming cut 5 bases from V and 3 bases from J; bases unmatched to any gene: 8. CDR3 sequence: CASSTSGTGLGNTIYF. The CDR3 nucleotides are TGTGCCAGCAGCACCTCCGGGACAGGGCTTGGAAACACCATATATTTT.

The chain links TRBV5-6 to TRBJ2-7; the match to TRBD1 covers 8 bases. This CDR3 is 14 amino acids long. Germline lookup yields CDR1 SGHDT and CDR2 YYEEEE. J was trimmed by 4 bases and V by 7 bases; bases with no gene match: 10. This CDR3 is CASSRRTGRYEQYF. The DNA of the CDR3 is TGTGCCAGCTCCCGCCGGACAGGGAGATACGAGCAGTACTTC.

Only a few counts were recorded for this clone. DNA for the CDR3: TGTGCCACTCTCCGGGACAGGGGAGGAGGTCAGCCCCAGCATTTT. Its protein is CATLRDRGGGQPQHF. The chain employs TRBV28 and TRBJ1-5; 10 nucleotides match TRBD1. CDR3 size: 15 residues. The ends lost 10 bases at V and 6 bases at J; junction bases unmatched: 12. Germline V gene sequence: CDR1 MDHEN, CDR2 SYDVKM.

The V gene is TRBV3-1 (or the pseudogene TRBV3-2), the J gene TRBJ2-1; 9 positions agree with TRBD2. Unmatched junction bases numbered 5, after V lost 1 base and J lost 4 bases. The length of the CDR3 is 16 residues. CDR1 is LGHDT, CDR2 YNNKEL, per germline (reference sequence). CDR3 coding DNA: TGTGCCAGCAGCCAAGGGCCTAGCGGGGTATACAATGAGCAGTTCTTC. This encodes CASSQGPSGVYNEQFF.

The chain has TRBV30 and TRBJ1-4; D unresolved. This CDR3 spans 12 amino acids. The germline gives CDR1 GTSNPN, CDR2 SVGIG (reference sequence). The V gene lost 0 bases and the J gene lost 5 bases, with 4 bases spanning the gap. The CDR3 sequence is CAWSVLNEKLFF. Written as DNA, the CDR3 is TGTGCCTGGAGTGTACTGAATGAAAAACTGTTTTTT. Full variable domain (missing parts from reference TRBV30 and TRBJ1-4): SQTIHQWPATLVQPVGSPLSLECTVEGTSNPNLYWYRQAAGRGLQLLFYSVGIGQISSEVPQNLSASRPQDRQFILSSKKLLLSDSGFYLCAWSVLNEKLFFGSGTQLSVL.